This TCR beta chain was recovered during a study of CD8 T cells in acute hepatitis C reinfection (dated by TCRdb to about 2021). Turning to the overall study: This study examined the TCRbeta repertoire of CD8+ T cells that recognize the HCV NS3-1073 epitope, both during acute infection and after viral clearance. Paired acute and follow-up samples were contributed by four of the spontaneous resolvers. Overall study outcomes, separate from this receptor: All groups showed preferential use of the TRBV04 and TRBV06 gene families, a pattern that overrepresentation in the naive pool did not explain. Few CDR3 sequences were shared with other epitopes, and differences in sequencing approaches may have limited exact matching. Over ten public clonotypes were found regardless of outcome; one public clonotype used V04-02/J02-02. Chronically infected subjects had no follow-up repertoires because NS3-1073 specific cells were too rare to sort. NS3-1073 specific repertoires were highly diverse, with no significant diversity differences between acute resolver, follow-up resolver and acute chronic samples. Because bulk sequencing covered only the TCRbeta chain, the alphabeta pairing of the public clonotypes could not be determined.

Sample time point, as interpreted from the label and publication: naive CD8 control sorted from an acute-time-point sample. Enrolled in the Montreal Hepatitis C Cohort (HEPCO) in Canada, the donors were people who inject drugs, and these donors were followed every 3 months. A positive HCV RNA or antibody test that followed a negative test within the previous 24 weeks was the definition used for acute primary HCV infection. Antibodies against CD3, CD8 and CD45RO were used for surface staining, and dead cells were excluded with an aqua fixable dye. The cohort additionally had about 6 subjects who developed chronic infection, which was defined as HCV RNA positivity at 24 weeks. From thawed, previously cryostored peripheral blood mononuclear cells, CD8+ T cells were purified through negative selection performed by means of the MACS CD8+ T cell Isolation Kit. A BD FACSAria II cell sorter was used to sort the cells.

Genomic DNA was extracted from FACS-sorted cells, and TCRbeta chain sequencing was performed through the commercial immunoSEQ service. Per the source publication's procedure: ImmunoSEQ Analyzer software v3.0 and R v3.5.1 were the tools used to analyze the repertoire data. Only productive rearrangements were analyzed, as sequences containing stop codons or out-of-frame rearrangements were removed. The sequencing provider supplied the metrics for Simpson diversity, Shannon entropy, CDR3 length and nucleotide addition. Based on frequency, clonotypes were placed into dominant, sub-dominant, low or lowest abundance groups, and clonotypes under 0.1% were left out of most analyses. A CDR3 amino acid clonotype was designated public if detected in at least two subjects at a cumulative frequency of at least 0.5%. TCRdb holds this immuneACCESS table with in-frame rearrangements only. Some clones are missing; in checked studies, unresolved V genes explain under half, and the rest has no known cause. The V and J calls and the clone size are those of that table, but D and trimming were determined from the DNA. This sample is represented by 38,000 or so clones; around nine tenths of them were singletons. More than 0.4% of the sample comes from the top ten.

CDR1 LNHDA and CDR2 SQIVND are derived from the germline V gene (reference sequence). The CDR3, cysteine through phenylalanine, is 14 amino acids long. The kept DNA is CDR3 alone, 42 bases in frame from the first base. V is pared back by 3 bases and J by 6 bases, with 12 bases lying between the germline termini. For this clone: Its antigen target is currently unknown. No much larger clone exists at a distance of one base, and base qualities are not known.

This sequence originates from a man aged 25-45 years with chronic hepatitis C. Input material: naive CD8+ T cells from PBMCs. In the paper's terms, the cell subset or site label means: sorted total naive CD45RO-negative CD8+ T cells. The V and J segments used are TRBV19 and TRBJ1-5; TRBD1 is a weak D gene call, 6 bases matching. The CDR3 here reads CASSMGAGGQPQHF. The DNA sequence reads TGTGCCAGTAGTATGGGGGCTGGGGGTCAGCCCCAGCATTTT.